The 14 T cell receptor beta chains in this list originate from one sample, sequenced in a study of CD8+CD57+ T cells in acquired aplastic anemia. Profiling that covered TCR beta VDJ and CDR3 relied on genomic DNA as its template. TCRdb used MiXCR to reprocess the reads, holding one entry per CDR3 protein. The table has 150,000 to 200,000 distinct CDR3 sequences, around 60% seen once. Sequencing input: sorted CD4+, CD8+, or CD8+CD57+ T cells (not recorded which) from PBMCs. The receptors originated from a human donor in good health.

The rearrangement joins TRBV24-1 to TRBJ2-1; a possible D gene is TRBD2 (6 bases). The germline V and J ends were trimmed by 2 bases and 4 bases, with 8 bases remaining between them. Germline CDR1 is KGHDR and CDR2 is SFDVKD. The CDR3 is 14 amino acids. CDR3 bases: TGTGCCACCAGTGATTCGGGGGTATACAATGAGCAGTTCTTC. Its translation: CATSDSGVYNEQFF.

This clonotype was counted at least ten times. The V gene is TRBV5-6, the J gene TRBJ1-3; a weak D match, TRBD1 (6 bases). This CDR3 spans 15 amino acids. V was pared by 1 base and J by 3 bases, with 11 bases between. Germline V gene sequence: CDR1 SGHDT, CDR2 YYEEEE. The CDR3 here is CASSLLPGDGNTIYF. CDR3 coding DNA: TGTGCCAGCAGCTTGCTACCAGGGGATGGAAACACCATATATTTT. Drawing the rest from reference TRBV5-6 and TRBJ1-3, the complete variable domain is DAGVTQSPTHLIKTRGQQVTLRCSPKSGHDTVSWYQQALGQGPQFIFQYYEEEERQRGNFPDRFSGHQFPNYSSELNVNALLLGDSALYLCASSLLPGDGNTIYFGEGSWLTVV.

This clonotype was detected a few times. The gene calls are TRBV12-3 or TRBV12-4 and TRBJ2-3, with TRBD2 matching over 8 bases. The junction had 15 bases not matched to a gene; V was cut back by 6 bases and J by 4 bases. This CDR3 contains 17 residues. DNA for the CDR3: TGTGCCAGCAGCTGGGGAAGCGGGGGCGGGAGCGCAGATACGCAGTATTTT. Protein sequence: CASSWGSGGGSADTQYF.

This clonotype was observed many times. The V and J genes are TRBV27 and TRBJ2-7, with D unresolved. Trimming removed 6 bases from V and 1 base from J, with 13 bases in between. CDR1 is MNHEY, CDR2 SMNVEV, per germline (reference sequence). CDR3 length: 14 residues. CDR3 DNA sequence: TGTGCCAGCAGCCCCATGGCCTATTCCTACGAGCAGTACTTC. Translated: CASSPMAYSYEQYF.

The genes are TRBV5-1 and TRBJ2-7, with D possibly TRBD1 on 5 matching bases. Germline-derived CDR1 and CDR2 are SGHRS and YFSETQ. Trimming removed 4 bases at V and 6 bases at J, with 17 bases between. The CDR3 loop spans 14 amino acids. The CDR3 loop reads CASSPGQGFGEQYF. The CDR3 DNA sequence: TGCGCCAGCAGCCCAGGGCAGGGCTTCGGCGAGCAGTACTTC.

The gene calls are TRBV4-1 and TRBJ2-7; TRBD2 agrees at 8 bases. Looked up from germline, CDR1 is MGHRA and CDR2 is YSYEKL. V was clipped by 5 bases and J by 2 bases; unmatched bases: 5. The length of the CDR3 is 14 residues. CDR3 sequence (DNA): TGCGCCAGCAGCTCGGGGGGGGGCGCCTACGAGCAGTACTTC. This gives the protein CASSSGGGAYEQYF.

On this clonotype: This CDR3 is missing its conserved last phenylalanine or tryptophan, likely due to a read error. V is TRBV10-3 and J is TRBJ2-2; D assignment may be TRBD1 or TRBD2 (5 bases each). The V gene's germline CDR1 is ENHRY and CDR2 SYGVKD. V shed 11 bases and J shed 1 base, with 11 bases lying between them. The CDR3 sequence is 13 residues long. CDR3 residues: CAVTGLNTGELFL. In DNA, the CDR3 is TGTGCCGTGACGGGGCTGAACACCGGGGAGCTGTTTCTT.

This chain links TRBV20-1 with TRBJ2-1, with 7 nucleotides matching TRBD2. V shed 6 bases, J shed 9 bases, and the junction held 11 bases outside the gene matches. CDR1 DFQATT and CDR2 SNEGSKA come from the germline V gene (reference sequence). The length of the CDR3 is 13 residues. The CDR3: CSANPLAGGEQFF. In DNA, the CDR3 is TGCAGTGCCAACCCTTTAGCGGGTGGTGAGCAGTTCTTC.

The CDR3 sequence: CASSISGGLGTQYF. The DNA for the CDR3 is TGTGCCAGTAGTATATCGGGGGGGTTGGGGACCCAGTACTTC. The V gene is TRBV19, the J gene TRBJ2-5, with 8 bases identical to TRBD2. Trimming removed 2 bases from V and 7 bases from J; junction bases left unmatched: 6. CDR3 size: 14 residues. CDR1 LNHDA and CDR2 SQIVND come from the germline V gene (reference sequence).

The V call is TRBV29-1, the J call TRBJ1-3; D gene uncertain. Germline-derived CDR1 and CDR2 are SQVTM and ANQGSEA. This CDR3 comprises 14 residues. Trimming removed 5 bases at V and 0 bases at J, with 11 bases between. Here the CDR3 DNA reads TGCAGCGTTCTAGAGCTGAGCTCTGGAAACACCATATATTTT. The encoded protein is CSVLELSSGNTIYF.

This clonotype was counted many times. The chain carries TRBV6-6 and TRBJ2-3; the match to TRBD2 covers 9 bases. The ends lost 7 bases at V and 3 bases at J; junction bases unmatched: 2. Germline V gene data show CDR1 as MNHNY and CDR2 as SVGAGI (reference sequence). CDR3 length equals 13 residues. In DNA, the CDR3 is TGTGCCAGCATGGCGGGAGGGACAGATACGCAGTATTTT. Protein product: CASMAGGTDTQYF.

The V gene is TRBV19, the J gene TRBJ1-3; D perhaps matches TRBD1 (5 bases). The germline V and J ends were trimmed by 3 bases and 0 bases, with 18 bases remaining between them. Germline lookup yields CDR1 LNHDA and CDR2 SQIVND (reference sequence). The CDR3 covers 18 residues. This chain's CDR3 is CASSIWAGRLSSGNTIYF. In DNA, the CDR3 is TGTGCCAGTAGTATTTGGGCGGGACGGCTGAGCTCTGGAAACACCATATATTTT.

The chain combines TRBV7-9 with TRBJ2-5, with 14 bases matching TRBD2. This CDR3 is 16 amino acids long. Germline-derived CDR1 and CDR2 are SEHNR and FQNEAQ (reference sequence). V gave up 4 bases and J gave up 3 bases; unmatched junction bases: 4. The CDR3 spells CASSSKTSGGEETQYF. The DNA for the CDR3 is TGTGCCAGCAGCTCCAAGACTAGCGGGGGGGAAGAGACCCAGTACTTC.

The chain recombines TRBV7-9 with TRBJ2-7; TRBD1 aligns across 11 bases. With V trimmed by 5 bases and J by 2 bases, 5 bases remained unmatched. CDR1 SEHNR and CDR2 FQNEAQ come from the germline V gene (reference sequence). The CDR3 has 15 amino acids. The CDR3 spells CASSTGQGATYEQYF. As DNA, the CDR3 is TGTGCCAGCAGCACAGGACAGGGGGCGACCTACGAGCAGTACTTC.